What follows are 25 T cell receptor beta chains derived from one specimen sequenced in a study of T cell responses to AZD1222 COVID-19 vaccine (dated by TCRdb to the early 2020s). What the time point label conveys for this sample: baseline before first vaccination. The protocol used for the library was the immunoSEQ multiplex PCR assay. The source is immuneACCESS, and TCRdb retained only in-frame sequences with V and J called. Part of the clones is not carried over; for the studies checked, unresolved V genes explain less than half of this, and the remainder is unexplained. This sample gives approximately 120,000 clones in total; about nine tenths of them show up just once. The biggest ten clones account for approximately 7.9% of the sample. Sequences were derived from peripheral blood, sampled on day 0 of AZD1222 vaccination. These receptors all come from an adult in good health.

This chain uses TRBV14 with TRBJ2-7; D remains unclear. The CDR3 totals 11 residues. Per the germline V gene, CDR1 is SGHDN and CDR2 is FVKESK. Trimming left V 1 base short and J 9 bases short, with 7 bases between. CDR3 sequence: CASSQGAGQYF. CDR3 coding DNA: TGTGCCAGCAGCCAAGGGGCAGGGCAGTACTTC.

This clone was counted between two and nine times. The CDR3: CASSQDPLGHEQFF. CDR3 DNA: TGCGCCAGCAGCCAAGACCCCTTGGGGCATGAGCAGTTCTTC. V usage is TRBV4-3 and J usage is TRBJ2-1; tentative D call: TRBD1 (5 bases). From germline, CDR1 is LGHNA and CDR2 YSLEER. Trimming removed 0 bases from V and 8 bases from J, with 11 bases in between. This CDR3 has 14 amino acids.

The rearrangement links TRBV14 to TRBJ1-6; no reliable D call. Germline V CDR1 and CDR2: SGHDN, FVKESK. This CDR3 has 13 residues. V lost 4 bases, J lost 7 bases, and 8 bases lay in between. For the CDR3, the DNA is TGTGCCAGCAGCCCCGTAGGGAATTCACCCCTCCACTTT. Translation: CASSPVGNSPLHF. The full variable domain, its missing parts supplied by reference TRBV14 and TRBJ1-6, is EAGVTQFPSHSVIEKGQTVTLRCDPISGHDNLYWYRRVMGKEIKFLLHFVKESKQDESGMPNNRFLAERTGGTYSTLKVQPAELEDSGVYFCASSPVGNSPLHFGNGTRLTVT.

This rearrangement joins TRBV6-5 to TRBJ1-4; 9 bases are a match to TRBD1. The CDR3 length is 15 residues. V gave up 4 bases and J gave up 9 bases; unmatched junction bases: 9. CDR1 is MNHEY, CDR2 SVGAGI, per germline. The CDR3 DNA reads TGTGCCAGCAGTTCAAGGGGACAGGGAGCCAAAAAACTGTTTTTT. As protein: CASSSRGQGAKKLFF.

The V and J genes are TRBV11-3 and TRBJ2-7; the D call may be TRBD1 or TRBD2 (6 bases each). Germline V gene data show CDR1 as SGHNT and CDR2 as YENEEA. Trimming cost V 1 base and J 6 bases, with 13 bases left between them. The CDR3 is made up of 14 amino acids. The DNA of the CDR3 is TGTGCCAGCAGCTTAGGGGGGGCGGCTTCCGAGCAGTACTTC. It encodes CASSLGGAASEQYF.

This sequence joins TRBV24-1 and TRBJ1-5, with D possibly TRBD1 on 5 matching bases. Germline values: CDR1 KGHDR, CDR2 SFDVKD. Trimming left V 5 bases short and J 5 bases short, with 12 bases between. The CDR3 covers 14 residues. CDR3 coding DNA: TGTGCCACCAGTGGCGGTGACAGCCATCAGCCCCAGCATTTT. This codes for CATSGGDSHQPQHF.

The chain's CDR3 is CASGTSGSREQYF. CDR3 bases: TGTGCCAGCGGTACTAGCGGGAGCCGCGAGCAGTACTTC. The chain links TRBV27 to TRBJ2-7, with TRBD2 identical over 11 bases. Germline CDR1 is MNHEY and CDR2 is SMNVEV (reference sequence). The CDR3 is 13 amino acids. Trimming at V came to 8 bases and at J to 6 bases, leaving 6 bases not matched to a gene.

The chain combines TRBV2 with TRBJ2-1; D not resolved. The V and J ends lost 5 bases and 7 bases respectively, with 12 bases between them. The germline gives CDR1 SNHLY, CDR2 FYNNEI. The CDR3 is 13 amino acids. The CDR3 nucleotides read TGTGCCAGCAGTCCCCAAACACGGAATGAGCAGTTCTTC. Protein product: CASSPQTRNEQFF.

The rearrangement joins TRBV7-9 to TRBJ2-6; D uncertain. V was trimmed by 8 bases and J by 4 bases, leaving 6 bases between them. The germline V gene encodes CDR1 SEHNR and CDR2 FQNEAQ (reference sequence). This CDR3 is built from 12 residues. The CDR3 region has the DNA TGTGCCAGCTCGGCAGGGGCCAACGTCCTGACTTTC. It translates to CASSAGANVLTF.

This clone occurred once. The chain has TRBV6-4 and TRBJ2-2; TRBD1 matches 8 bases. CDR3 length: 14 amino acids. Germline V gene lookup returns CDR1 MRHNA and CDR2 SNTAGT. The V segment lost 8 bases and the J segment 4 bases; nucleotides outside the gene matches: 6. The CDR3 is CASQTGQGTGELFF. The DNA of the CDR3 is TGTGCCAGCCAAACAGGACAGGGCACCGGGGAGCTGTTTTTT.

The chain has TRBV28 and TRBJ1-2; 7 bases agree with TRBD1. This CDR3 is 13 amino acids long. CDR1 and CDR2 (germline): MDHEN, SYDVKM. V lost 5 bases to trimming and J lost 5 bases; unmatched junction nucleotides: 5. The CDR3 DNA reads TGTGCCAGCAGTAGAGGACAGGCTTATGGCTACACCTTC. Translation gives CASSRGQAYGYTF.

V gene TRBV19 combines with J gene TRBJ1-3, with D perhaps matching TRBD1 (6 bases). V was shortened by 6 bases and J by 0 bases, with 18 bases between the two germline ends. This CDR3 has 17 amino acids. CDR1 is LNHDA, CDR2 SQIVND, per germline (reference sequence). Written as DNA, the CDR3 is TGTGCCAGTAGCGTGGGGTTTGGACAGAGCTCTGGAAACACCATATATTTT. Amino acid sequence: CASSVGFGQSSGNTIYF.

The gene calls are TRBV7-2 and TRBJ2-7, with TRBD2 matching over 8 bases. The CDR3 runs 16 residues. Germline V CDR1 and CDR2: SGHTA, FQGNSA. J was trimmed by 3 bases and V by 2 bases; bases with no gene match: 9. This chain's CDR3 is CASSLTGATSGYEQYF. The CDR3 DNA reads as TGTGCCAGCAGCTTAACGGGTGCTACTAGCGGCTACGAGCAGTACTTC.

V and J are TRBV19 and TRBJ2-5; D call uncertain. V was clipped by 5 bases and J by 5 bases, with 12 bases between them. The germline V gene encodes CDR1 LNHDA and CDR2 SQIVND (reference sequence). This CDR3 contains 13 residues. CDR3 in amino acids: CASSLTGVETQYF. The CDR3 DNA reads as TGTGCCAGTAGTTTAACCGGAGTTGAGACCCAGTACTTC.

The rearrangement uses TRBV19 and TRBJ2-7; TRBD1 matches 8 bases. The CDR3 sequence is 14 residues long. Germline V gives CDR1 LNHDA, CDR2 SQIVND (reference sequence). Unmatched junction bases numbered 8, after V lost 5 bases and J lost 5 bases. The CDR3 DNA follows: TGTGCCAGTAGTTCCAGGGACAGGACCGACGAGCAGTACTTC. Its translation: CASSSRDRTDEQYF.

The sample holds a few counts of this clone. The chain carries TRBV6-2 or TRBV6-3 and TRBJ2-5; D is unclear. Looked up from germline, CDR1 is MNHEY and CDR2 is SVGEGT. The CDR3 runs to 16 residues. With 0 bases removed from V and 4 bases from J, the gap between germline ends came to 15 bases. This CDR3 reads CASSYSSDVWRETQYF. The CDR3 DNA sequence: TGTGCCAGCAGTTACTCCTCGGACGTCTGGCGAGAGACCCAGTACTTC.

This clone was seen a few times. This rearrangement joins TRBV7-9 to TRBJ2-3; the D is unclear. CDR1 is SEHNR and CDR2 is FQNEAQ in the germline V gene (reference sequence). Trimming took off 9 bases at V and 4 bases at J, with 8 bases between the two ends. This CDR3 has 11 residues. The CDR3 region is CASTASDTQYF. In DNA, the CDR3 is TGTGCCAGTACCGCCTCAGATACGCAGTATTTT.

This clone was detected only a few times. This rearrangement joins TRBV7-9 to TRBJ1-1, with D maybe TRBD1 (5 bases). The CDR3 sequence is 12 residues long. V lost 4 bases and J 11 bases, leaving 14 bases between the germline ends. The V gene's germline CDR1 is SEHNR and CDR2 FQNEAQ (reference sequence). The CDR3 loop reads CASSWRQGRAFF. DNA of the CDR3: TGTGCCAGCAGCTGGCGGCAGGGAAGGGCTTTCTTT.

This clone was seen just once. The rearrangement uses TRBV30 and TRBJ2-2, with TRBD1 as a possible D gene (6 bases). The length of the CDR3 is 15 residues. Germline loops: CDR1 GTSNPN, CDR2 SVGIG (reference sequence). V lost 1 base, J lost 2 bases, and 11 bases lay in between. CDR3 nucleotides: TGTGCCTGGAGTGATGGGACACCTAACACCGGGGAGCTGTTTTTT. This codes for CAWSDGTPNTGELFF.

CDR3 in DNA: TGTGCCAGCAGTTACGGTCGGGGACTAGCGGGAGTATTAGCCGACTACGAGCAGTACTTC. Amino acid sequence: CASSYGRGLAGVLADYEQYF. V gene TRBV6-2 or TRBV6-3 combines with J gene TRBJ2-7; 14 bases match TRBD2. This CDR3 is built from 20 residues. The germline V gene encodes CDR1 MNHEY and CDR2 SVGEGT. J lost 3 bases, V lost 2 bases, and 15 bases had no gene match.

This chain uses TRBV27 with TRBJ1-1; no clear D gene. V gave up 2 bases and J gave up 5 bases, with 21 bases separating them. CDR1 is MNHEY, CDR2 SMNVEV, per germline (reference sequence). The CDR3 runs to 17 residues. CDR3 nucleotides: TGTGCCAGCAGTTTACCCCCCCGACGGAGGTCTCGGACTGAAGCTTTCTTT. Translating gives CASSLPPRRRSRTEAFF.

The rearrangement joins TRBV18 to TRBJ1-2; 11 nucleotides line up with TRBD1. This CDR3 has 18 amino acids. Germline V gene data show CDR1 as KGHSH and CDR2 as LQKENI. V was clipped by 2 bases and J by 4 bases; unmatched bases: 12. The CDR3 DNA is TGTGCCAGCTCACCAGGGCCAGGACAGGGGGCGCCGGGCTATGGCTACACCTTC. Its protein is CASSPGPGQGAPGYGYTF.

This chain links TRBV19 with TRBJ1-1; D gene unclear. The CDR3 has 14 amino acids. Germline assignment: CDR1 LNHDA and CDR2 SQIVND (reference sequence). The germline V and J ends were trimmed by 3 bases and 0 bases, with 8 bases remaining between them. CDR3 loop: CASSIDFMNTEAFF. CDR3 DNA: TGTGCCAGTAGTATCGACTTCATGAACACTGAAGCTTTCTTT.

V is TRBV28 and J is TRBJ2-7; D is undetermined. V lost 3 bases and J lost 3, with 9 bases in between. CDR3 length equals 13 residues. Germline V lookup: CDR1 MDHEN, CDR2 SYDVKM. The CDR3 sequence is CASSFEKLYEQYF. The CDR3 DNA follows: TGTGCCAGCAGTTTCGAGAAGCTCTACGAGCAGTACTTC.

The V call is TRBV3-1 (or the pseudogene TRBV3-2), the J call TRBJ2-7; D remains unclear. This CDR3 has 12 residues. Per germline, CDR1 LGHDT and CDR2 YNNKEL (reference sequence). Trimming took 1 base from V and 1 from J, leaving 2 bases between them. CDR3 sequence reads: CASSQGSYEQYF. The CDR3 nucleotides are TGTGCCAGCAGCCAAGGGTCCTACGAGCAGTACTTC.